The clone carrying this T cell receptor beta chain appeared a single time. Antigen unknown. Researchers ran the PCR with 60 Vbeta and 13 Jbeta primers. Per the original data handling: It was a later analysis that counted roughly 80 million unique TCR beta chains, of which roughly 10 million were shared. Data came from immunoSEQ multiplex PCR; TCRdb stores just in-frame clones and leaves some out. V, J and clone size reflect that table, while D and trimming were determined from the DNA. The repertoire has just over 60,000 clones, around 87% of them found once; the top ten carry roughly 1.5%. The CDR3 loop spans 15 amino acids. Germline lookup yields CDR1 SGHTA and CDR2 FQGTGA. Trimming removed 4 bases from V and 4 bases from J, with 13 bases in between. The data originate from a study of cytomegalovirus exposure and HLA in healthy donors. Study findings and constraints: Rare sequences made up most TCRs, while some public TCRs were found in many donors. In a later analysis, at a false discovery rate of 0.05, 16,951 TCR beta sequences were associated with HLA alleles.

This sequence originates from a man aged 18 to 29 in good health and CMV-seronegative. Source material: PBMCs. The chain carries TRBV7-3 and TRBJ2-2; perhaps TRBD2 as D (6 bases). The CDR3 protein is CASSSHPGGTGELFF. CDR3 nucleotides: TGTGCCAGCAGCTCCCACCCCGGGGGCACCGGGGAGCTGTTTTTT.